This T cell receptor beta chain is from a study of CD8 T cells in ankylosing spondylitis. Study-level findings and limits: Disease-linked clones were found to be CD8+ and relatively rare in peripheral blood.

MiXCR, applied by TCRdb to the 5' RACE reads, yields one record per CDR3 protein. The sample carries some 200,000 distinct CDR3 sequences, around a sixth recorded once. This clonotype appeared many times. Its antigen is still unknown. V shed 3 bases and J shed 0 bases, with 11 bases lying between them. Germline V CDR1 and CDR2: KGHSH, LQKENI. This CDR3 has 15 amino acids. Material: blood, either unsorted or a sorted T cell fraction (not recorded which). The V call is TRBV18, the J call TRBJ2-5; D could derive from TRBD1 or TRBD2 (5 bases each). This sequence was found in a male donor aged 10-29 years with ankylosing spondylitis or in good health (not recorded which). The CDR3 spells CASSPAWGYQETQYF. DNA for the CDR3: TGTGCCAGCTCACCGGCCTGGGGGTACCAAGAGACCCAGTACTTC. Variable domain in full (rest from reference TRBV18 and TRBJ2-5): NAGVMQNPRHLVRRRGQEARLRCSPMKGHSHVYWYRQLPEEGLKFMVYLQKENIIDESGMPKERFSAEFPKEGPSILRIQQVVRGDSAAYFCASSPAWGYQETQYFGPGTRLLVL.